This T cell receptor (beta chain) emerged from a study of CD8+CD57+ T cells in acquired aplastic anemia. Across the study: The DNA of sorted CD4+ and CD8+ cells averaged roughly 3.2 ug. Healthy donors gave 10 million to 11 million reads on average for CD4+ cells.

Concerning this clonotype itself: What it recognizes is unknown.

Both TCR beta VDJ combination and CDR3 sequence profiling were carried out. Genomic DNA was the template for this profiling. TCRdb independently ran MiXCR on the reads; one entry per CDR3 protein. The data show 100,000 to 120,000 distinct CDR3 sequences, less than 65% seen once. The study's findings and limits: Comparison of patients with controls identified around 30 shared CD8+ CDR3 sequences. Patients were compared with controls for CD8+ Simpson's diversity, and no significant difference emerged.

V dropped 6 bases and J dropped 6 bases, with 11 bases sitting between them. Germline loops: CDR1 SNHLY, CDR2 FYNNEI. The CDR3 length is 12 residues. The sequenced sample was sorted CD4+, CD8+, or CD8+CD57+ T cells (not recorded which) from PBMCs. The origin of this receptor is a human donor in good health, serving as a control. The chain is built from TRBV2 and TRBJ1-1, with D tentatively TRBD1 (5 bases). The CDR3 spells CASSLRDAEAFF. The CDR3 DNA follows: TGTGCCAGCAGCCTCCGGGACGCTGAAGCTTTCTTT.